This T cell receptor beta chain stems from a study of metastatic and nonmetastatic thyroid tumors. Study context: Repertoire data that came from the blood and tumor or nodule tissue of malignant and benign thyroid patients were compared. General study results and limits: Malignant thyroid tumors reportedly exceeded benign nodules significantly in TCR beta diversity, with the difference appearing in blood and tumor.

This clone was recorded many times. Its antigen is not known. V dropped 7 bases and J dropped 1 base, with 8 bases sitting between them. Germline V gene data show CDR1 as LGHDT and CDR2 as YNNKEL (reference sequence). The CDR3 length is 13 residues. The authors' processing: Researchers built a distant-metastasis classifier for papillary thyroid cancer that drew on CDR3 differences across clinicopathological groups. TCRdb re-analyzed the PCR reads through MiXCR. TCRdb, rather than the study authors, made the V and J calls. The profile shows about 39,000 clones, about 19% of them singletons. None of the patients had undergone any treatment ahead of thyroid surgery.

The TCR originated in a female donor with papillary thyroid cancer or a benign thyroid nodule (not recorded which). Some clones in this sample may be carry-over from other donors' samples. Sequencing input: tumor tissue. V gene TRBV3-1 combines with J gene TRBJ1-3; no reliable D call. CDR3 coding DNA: TGTGCCAGCATCGAACATTCTGGAAACACCATATATTTT. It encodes CASIEHSGNTIYF.